The rows below give T cell receptor beta chains drawn from one sample of a study of long-term antiretroviral therapy in people with HIV. Clones were sequenced by immunoSEQ multiplex PCR, and TCRdb holds only the in-frame ones, with some missing. This repertoire shows about 16,000 clones, around four fifths found once; its top ten account for 13%. Here the sequenced sample was unsorted PBMCs, taken nearly 3.3 years after starting antiretroviral therapy. The receptor set was obtained from a woman aged 40 to 50 with HIV. Both conserved end residues are part of each CDR3.

>TRBJ2-1|TRBV25-1
CASSASSGESSYNEQFF
>TRBJ2-1|TRBV25-1
CASSARYNEQFF
>TRBJ2-1|TRBV4-3
CASSQDLGGAYNEQFF
>TRBJ2-2|TRBV25-1
CASVYRGELFF
>TRBJ1-1|TRBV29-1
CSVEGDRGDTEAFF
>TRBJ2-1|TRBV7-9
CASSLGRQGSYNEQFF
>TRBJ2-2|TRBV5-6
CASSLGRHTGELFF
>TRBJ2-7|TRBV7-9
CASGASGEQYF
>TRBJ1-3|TRBV7-9
CASSLGPFSGNTIYF
>TRBJ2-7|TRBV11-2
CASSLGYSSYEQYF
>TRBJ1-6|TRBV5-1
CASSLYLSGSNSPLHF
>TRBJ2-7|TRBV5-5
CASSLEGQGPYEQYF
>TRBJ1-2|TRBV19
CASSMGQSYGYTF
>TRBJ2-7|TRBV7-9
CASSSVGSSYEQYF
>TRBJ1-1|TRBV7-9
CASSRTGTLNTEAFF
>TRBJ1-4|TRBV30
CAWRPTGTEKLFF
>TRBJ1-1|TRBV9
CASSEAHGSNTEAFF
>TRBJ1-1|TRBV7-2
CASSLVDRLNTEAFF
>TRBJ1-1|TRBV5-5
CASSLQTGMNTEAFF
>TRBJ1-1|TRBV27
CASSLGTGGETEAFF
>TRBJ1-1|TRBV18
CASSEGSNTEAFF
>TRBJ1-5|TRBV19
CASSPRNEDQPQHF
>TRBJ2-7|TRBV25-1
CASRGQGVYEQYF
>TRBJ2-7|TRBV27
CASSDVSAGGYEQYF
>TRBJ1-1|TRBV11-2
CASSRGGDRVGEAFF
>TRBJ2-7|TRBV27
CASSSWGDGEQYF
>TRBJ1-2|TRBV6-5
CASSRGRQAYTF
>TRBJ1-4|TRBV5-1
CASSLTGGEKLFF
>TRBJ1-2|TRBV5-6
CASSVDRGAYASGYTF
>TRBJ1-2|TRBV2
CASGEYGYTF
>TRBJ2-3|TRBV30
CARGISSTDTQYF
>TRBJ1-3|TRBV25-1
CASSHRTSFVDTIYF
>TRBJ1-5|TRBV5-6
CASSLGLVSNQPQHF
>TRBJ2-7|TRBV7-2
CASSLAPSGGYEQYF
>TRBJ2-7|TRBV7-9
CASTPTGYEQYF
>TRBJ2-7|TRBV30
CAWSTQGLEQYF
>TRBJ2-3|TRBV7-2
CASSLTGGPDTQYF
>TRBJ1-2|TRBV30
CAWSVRQAGGYGYTF
>TRBJ2-7|TRBV10-3
CAISWGDSSSYEQYF
>TRBJ2-3|TRBV11-2
CASSLVGLAGRVDTQYF
>TRBJ2-1|TRBV4-3
CASSQEGTNSYNEQFF
>TRBJ2-1|TRBV6-5
CASSYSRTGDNEQFF